The sequence of this T cell receptor beta chain was determined in a study of control samples from healthy donors and cancer patients. V lost 5 bases, J lost 0 bases, and 18 bases lay in between. Germline lookup yields CDR1 SGHTS and CDR2 YDEGEE. This CDR3 region has 17 residues. TCRdb's copy holds only in-frame clones and misses some; the assay was immunoSEQ multiplex PCR. The sample contains 90,000 or so clones, 70% to 90% of which appear only once. The sequenced material came from blood. The rearrangement uses TRBV5-8 and TRBJ1-5; D possibly corresponds to TRBD1 (6 bases). The receptor was isolated from a woman between 45 and 60 years old in good health. In nucleotides, the CDR3 is TGTGCCAGCAGTCCAACCCAGACAGGTGTTAGCAATCAGCCCCAGCATTTT. It yields the protein CASSPTQTGVSNQPQHF.